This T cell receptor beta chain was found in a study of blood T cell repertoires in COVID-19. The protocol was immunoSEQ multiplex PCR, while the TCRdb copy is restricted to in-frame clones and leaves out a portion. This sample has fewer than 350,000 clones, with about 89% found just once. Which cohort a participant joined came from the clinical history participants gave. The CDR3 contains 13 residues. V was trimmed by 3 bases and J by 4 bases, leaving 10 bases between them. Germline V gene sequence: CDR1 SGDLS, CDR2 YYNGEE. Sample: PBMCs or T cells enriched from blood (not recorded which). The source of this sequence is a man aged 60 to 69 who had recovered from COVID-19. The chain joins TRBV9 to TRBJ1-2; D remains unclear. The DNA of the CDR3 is TGTGCCAGCAGCGCTGACGAGGGCTATGGCTACACCTTC. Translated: CASSADEGYGYTF.